Listed below are T cell receptor beta chains from one sample, sequenced in a study of graft-versus-host responses after intestinal transplantation. The method was immunoSEQ multiplex PCR; TCRdb's version includes in-frame clones alone and lacks a portion of them. The table lists some 40,000 clones, roughly 90% of them singletons. The sequenced sample was PBMCs, obtained 524 days after transplant. These receptors were obtained from a human patient who received an intestinal transplant, so some T cells may come from the graft donor. Both conserved end residues are part of each CDR3. A D gene is named only where the DNA matches it firmly. Not every row has a clone size; where given, it reads once, few, many or a size class.

NA,TRBJ2-7,TRBV4-1,NA,TGCGCCAGCAGCCAAGATGAGACGAGCGGGTTTGACGAGCAGTACTTC,CASSQDETSGFDEQYF
NA,TRBJ2-7,TRBV27,NA,TGTGCCAGCAGTACGACCCCGTCCTACGAGCAGTACTTC,CASSTTPSYEQYF
few,TRBJ1-1,TRBV19,NA,TGTGCCAGTAGTTCGTACAGGGCCCTGAACACTGAAGCTTTCTTT,CASSSYRALNTEAFF
NA,TRBJ2-6,TRBV6-5,TRBD1,TGTGCCAGCAGGGGGACAGCTGGGGCCAACGTCCTGACTTTC,CASRGTAGANVLTF
NA,TRBJ2-3,TRBV10-3,NA,TGTGCCATCAGTGGCGGTAGCCCGGCAGATACGCAGTATTTT,CAISGGSPADTQYF
few,TRBJ2-5,TRBV28,TRBD2,TGTGCCAGCACCCTTATAGCGGGAGAGGAGGAGACCCAGTACTTC,CASTLIAGEEETQYF
NA,TRBJ1-6,TRBV28,NA,TGTGCCTGGAAAGGGGTCTCGGGGTCACCCCTCCACTTT,CAWKGVSGSPLHF
NA,TRBJ2-5,TRBV7-2,NA,TGTGCCAGCAGCTTAGCGGCCCTACCAGAGACCCAGTACTTC,CASSLAALPETQYF
once,TRBJ1-1,TRBV5-1,NA,TGCGCCAGCAGCTTGGTTACTAGAGGGGCTGAAGCTTTCTTT,CASSLVTRGAEAFF
NA,TRBJ1-2,TRBV23-1,NA,TGCGCCAGCAGTCAATCGAGACAGGTTGGCTATGGCTACACCTTC,CASSQSRQVGYGYTF
NA,TRBJ2-7,TRBV7-3,NA,TGTGCCAGCAGCCCCCAGGGGGGCCGGTACGAGCAGTACTTC,CASSPQGGRYEQYF
few,TRBJ2-7,TRBV5-1,NA,TGCGCCAGCAGCTTGGGTCTTCCGGGTTCCTACGAGCAGTACTTC,CASSLGLPGSYEQYF
NA,TRBJ2-1,TRBV6-1,TRBD1,TGTGCCAGCAGTGTTATTTTAGGGGGCGCCCCGAGCGATGAGCAGTTCTTC,CASSVILGGAPSDEQFF
NA,TRBJ2-3,TRBV15,TRBD2,TGTGCCACCAGCAGACTAGCGGGAGCTTTTGCTAGCACAGATACGCAGTATTTT,CATSRLAGAFASTDTQYF
NA,TRBJ2-3,TRBV6-5,NA,TGTGCCAGCAGTACCCGGGGGGCAGAGCAGGATACGCAGTATTTT,CASSTRGAEQDTQYF
once,TRBJ1-3,TRBV19,NA,TGTGCCAGTAGTATGTGGAGCTCTGGAAACACCATATATTTT,CASSMWSSGNTIYF
NA,TRBJ2-7,TRBV5-4,NA,TGTGCCAGCACCCATAGCACACGCTCCTACGAGCAGTACTTC,CASTHSTRSYEQYF
NA,TRBJ2-7,TRBV6-5,TRBD1,TGTGCCAACGGGACAGGGGTGAGCTACGAGCAGTACTTC,CANGTGVSYEQYF
NA,TRBJ1-5,TRBV19,NA,TGTGCCAGTAGTATAGTGTGGGGGTCGGGTCAGCCCCAGCATTTT,CASSIVWGSGQPQHF
NA,TRBJ2-3,TRBV30,NA,TGTGCCTGGAGTGAGGGGGGGGCTAGGGATACGCAGTATTTT,CAWSEGGARDTQYF
few,TRBJ1-2,TRBV7-8,TRBD1,TGTGCCAGCAGCTTAGGAGGGACAGGGGGCGGCTACACCTTC,CASSLGGTGGGYTF
once,TRBJ2-1,TRBV9,NA,TGTGCCAGCAGCGTACTGGGATTTAACAATGAGCAGTTCTTC,CASSVLGFNNEQFF
NA,TRBJ2-6,TRBV4-2,TRBD1,TGTGCCAGCAGCTCTGGGACAGGGGGCGCACCTGGGGCCAACGTCCTGACTTTC,CASSSGTGGAPGANVLTF
once,TRBJ1-4,TRBV7-6,NA,TGTGCCAGCAGCCCCGACAGGACTAATGAAAAACTGTTTTTT,CASSPDRTNEKLFF